This is a list of T cell receptor beta chains from one sample in a study of response to subunit inactivated influenza vaccine. TCRdb fed the RT-PCR reads into MiXCR, producing one record per CDR3 protein. This sample has 600,000 to 850,000 distinct CDR3 sequences, with approximately 15% found just once. The sample here was PBMCs from blood, taken less than 15 days before vaccination. All receptors derive from a man in his fifties who received an inactivated influenza vaccine. Each CDR3 is given without its conserved first and last residue.

V	J	CDR3
TRBV24-1	TRBJ1-1	ATSDRTTASGTEAF
TRBV5-1	TRBJ2-3	ASSGSGRTY
TRBV12-3/TRBV12-4	TRBJ2-3	ASSLALTRGLNEDTQY
TRBV2	TRBJ1-2	ASSNRQGPGGYT
TRBV20-1	TRBJ2-5	SATSGQGPETQY
TRBV7-2	TRBJ2-5	ASSLALGGGETQY
TRBV11-2	TRBJ2-5	ASSQAVSGAPTQETQY
TRBV20-1	TRBJ2-1	SANGNNEQF
TRBV27	TRBJ2-2	ASSLGYQGAGTWELF
TRBV28	TRBJ2-4	ASSVSGGGNIQY
TRBV6-1	TRBJ1-4	ASRTRGTEKLF
TRBV18	TRBJ2-7	ASSFSGGGLSYEQY
TRBV9	TRBJ2-2	ASSVEPFGGELF
TRBV5-1	TRBJ2-2	ASTISTTSVNTGELF
TRBV6-2/TRBV6-3	TRBJ2-1	ASTTPGLAGGFYNEQF
TRBV7-9	TRBJ2-2	ASSSYRGQNTGELF
TRBV7-9	TRBJ2-1	ASSLAGQVSNEQF
TRBV7-8	TRBJ2-3	ASSNSGGANTQY
TRBV11-2	TRBJ2-5	ASAGTVLETQY
TRBV6-1	TRBJ2-1	ASRETSGSLYNEQF
TRBV12-3/TRBV12-4	TRBJ2-5	ASSPEGGQETQY
TRBV7-2	TRBJ1-2	ASSTGVANYGYT
TRBV29-1	TRBJ2-1	SVGKQSYNEQF
TRBV20-1	TRBJ2-3	SASRGGTDTQY
TRBV7-9	TRBJ2-1	ASSLGLAGAYNEQF
TRBV3-1	TRBJ2-3	ASSQDPGGSTDTQY
TRBV2	TRBJ2-1	ASSEPSGGPNEQF
TRBV29-1	TRBJ2-1	SVNERDPAGNEQF
TRBV5-5	TRBJ2-2	ASSIMHGGELF
TRBV27	TRBJ2-7	ASSFRPGQGGYEQY
TRBV28	TRBJ2-3	ASSLMVTSGSDTQY
TRBV12-3/TRBV12-4	TRBJ2-7	ASSFGTSGNEQY
TRBV12-3/TRBV12-4	TRBJ1-2	ASGYRGRDGYT
TRBV5-1	TRBJ2-7	ASSLRQGSPYEQY
TRBV4-3	TRBJ1-5	ASSQDQRDQPQH
TRBV18	TRBJ2-1	ASSDDRGDEQF
TRBV5-1	TRBJ2-7	ASSQGTGFGEQY
TRBV4-1	TRBJ1-4	ASSPRAVPDEKLF
TRBV7-9	TRBJ1-1	ASSLYREAAEAF
TRBV3-1	TRBJ2-2	ASSGTIYGNTGELF
TRBV3-1	TRBJ2-3	ASSTLGHSTDTQY
TRBV7-2	TRBJ1-4	ASSLWQNEKLF